One sample yielded the 16 T cell receptor beta chains listed below, sequenced in a study of T cell changes during pregnancy in multiple sclerosis (dated by TCRdb to about 2019). The library relied on the immunoSEQ multiplex PCR assay. The table comes from immuneACCESS by way of TCRdb, which keeps in-frame sequences with V and J called. Part of the clones is missing from these tables; in studies checked, under half for an unresolved V gene and the rest for unknown reasons. Present in this sample are around 70,000 clones, roughly 92% of which were seen just once. In total, the top ten clones hold approximately 2% of the sample. The sample was peripheral blood, taken in the second trimester of pregnancy. Receptors originate from a female donor in good health, enrolled as a control in a pregnancy study.

The sample holds a few counts of this clone. The CDR3 region has the DNA TGTGCCAGCAGCTTTCAGGGGCCTCTGAACACTGAAGCTTTCTTT. This encodes CASSFQGPLNTEAFF. This chain links TRBV7-2 with TRBJ1-1, with D tentatively TRBD1 (6 bases). V lost 3 bases to trimming and J lost 0 bases, with 11 bases between them. The CDR3 sequence is 15 residues long. Germline assignment: CDR1 SGHTA and CDR2 FQGNSA.

This clone was detected only once. The chain employs TRBV5-1 and TRBJ2-3, with 10 bases that match TRBD1. Per the germline V gene, CDR1 is SGHRS and CDR2 is YFSETQ. The CDR3 extends over 15 amino acids. With V trimmed by 4 bases and J by 2 bases, 4 bases remained unmatched. The CDR3 reads CASSPGQGITDTQYF. In DNA form, the CDR3 reads TGCGCCAGCAGCCCGGGACAGGGGATCACAGATACGCAGTATTTT.

The V gene is TRBV7-9, the J gene TRBJ2-2; TRBD2 agrees at 8 bases. V was pared by 2 bases and J by 3 bases, with 5 bases of the junction left unmatched. This CDR3 is 16 amino acids long. Per germline, CDR1 SEHNR and CDR2 FQNEAQ (reference sequence). The CDR3 coding sequence is TGTGCCAGCAGCTTAAAGGTGACTAGCGACACCGGGGAGCTGTTTTTT. Amino acids: CASSLKVTSDTGELFF.

This clone has a handful of counts. The rearrangement links TRBV11-1 to TRBJ2-7; D may be TRBD2 (5 bases). The CDR3 has 14 residues. The germline gives CDR1 SGHAT, CDR2 FQDESV (reference sequence). The V gene lost 5 bases and the J gene lost 2 bases, with 13 bases spanning the gap. This CDR3 reads CASSAGVSPYEQYF. For the CDR3, the DNA is TGTGCCAGCAGCGCGGGCGTCAGTCCCTACGAGCAGTACTTC.

The chain recombines TRBV9 with TRBJ1-3, with unresolved D. V gave up 0 bases and J gave up 0 bases, with 10 bases separating them. Germline V gene lookup returns CDR1 SGDLS and CDR2 YYNGEE. This CDR3 is 16 amino acids long. DNA of the CDR3: TGTGCCAGCAGCGTAGGGGAGGGAACCTCTGGAAACACCATATATTTT. Translation: CASSVGEGTSGNTIYF.

The J gene is TRBJ1-2, the V gene TRBV5-4, with D unclear. V lost 1 base and J lost 8, with 9 bases in between. CDR1 is SGHNT and CDR2 is YYREEE in the germline V gene (reference sequence). The length of the CDR3 is 12 residues. DNA for the CDR3: TGTGCCAGCAGCTTGTACGGTTCCGGCTACACCTTC. Its protein is CASSLYGSGYTF. The full variable domain, completed using reference TRBV5-4 and TRBJ1-2, is ETGVTQSPTHLIKTRGQQVTLRCSSQSGHNTVSWYQQALGQGPQFIFQYYREEENGRGNFPPRFSGLQFPNYSSELNVNALELDDSALYLCASSLYGSGYTFGSGTRLTVV.

This chain connects TRBV19 to TRBJ1-6, with TRBD1 identical over 8 bases. The CDR3 spans 16 residues. Germline lookup yields CDR1 LNHDA and CDR2 SQIVND (reference sequence). Trimming took 7 bases from V and 7 from J; bases not matched to a gene: 12. The CDR3 DNA reads as TGTGCCAGTAAGAGCTCGGGACAGGTAAAAAATTCACCCCTCCACTTT. Residues: CASKSSGQVKNSPLHF.

This clone was seen just once. The CDR3 DNA reads as TGCGCCAGCAGCTTCGCCCCCGGGGGTAACACTGAAGCTTTCTTT. This encodes CASSFAPGGNTEAFF. V usage is TRBV5-1 and J usage is TRBJ1-1, with TRBD1 as a possible D gene (5 bases). The V gene's germline CDR1 is SGHRS and CDR2 YFSETQ. V was shortened by 2 bases and J by 2 bases, with 13 bases between the two germline ends. The CDR3 has 15 amino acids.

The chain combines TRBV7-2 with TRBJ1-1, with 7 bases identical to TRBD1. The CDR3 totals 16 residues. Trimming removed 3 bases from V and 1 base from J; junction bases left unmatched: 8. Germline CDR1 reads SGHTA; CDR2 reads FQGNSA. The CDR3 DNA follows: TGTGCCAGCAGCTTCCCCACAGGGGTGGGGAACACTGAAGCTTTCTTT. Its translation: CASSFPTGVGNTEAFF.

This chain links TRBV2 with TRBJ1-5; D is uncertain. The CDR3 runs to 15 residues. The germline gives CDR1 SNHLY, CDR2 FYNNEI. Trimming left V 6 bases short and J 4 bases short, with 16 bases between. This CDR3 reads CASRRDPAANQPQHF. In nucleotides, the CDR3 is TGTGCCAGCAGGAGGGATCCAGCAGCGAATCAGCCCCAGCATTTT. The full variable domain, completed using reference TRBV2 and TRBJ1-5, is EPEVTQTPSHQVTQMGQEVILRCVPISNHLYFYWYRQILGQKVEFLVSFYNNEISEKSEIFDDQFSVERPDGSNFTLKIRSTKLEDSAMYFCASRRDPAANQPQHFGDGTRLSIL.

J is TRBJ2-3 and V is TRBV9, with D perhaps matching TRBD2 (6 bases). V lost 4 bases to trimming and J lost 4 bases, with 25 bases between them. Germline V gene lookup returns CDR1 SGDLS and CDR2 YYNGEE. The CDR3 contains 18 residues. CDR3 DNA: TGTGCCAGCAGCTTTAGCACCCGGGACTCCCCAAACCCAGATACGCAGTATTTT. This codes for CASSFSTRDSPNPDTQYF.

The rearrangement uses TRBV7-9 and TRBJ2-1; 9 nucleotides match TRBD2. V lost 5 bases, J lost 3 bases, and 8 bases stayed unmatched. The CDR3 sequence is 16 residues long. Looked up from germline, CDR1 is SEHNR and CDR2 is FQNEAQ (reference sequence). The CDR3 protein is CASSPIAGENYNEQFF. CDR3 nucleotides: TGTGCCAGCAGCCCCATAGCGGGGGAGAACTACAATGAGCAGTTCTTC.

Written as DNA, the CDR3 is TGTGCCAGCAGCCACGGACGGGGGAGGGCCTACGAGCAGTACTTC. It codes for CASSHGRGRAYEQYF. The genes are TRBV14 and TRBJ2-7; 7 nucleotides line up with TRBD2. Unmatched junction bases numbered 7, after V lost 3 bases and J lost 2 bases. Germline V gene lookup returns CDR1 SGHDN and CDR2 FVKESK. This CDR3 region has 15 residues.

This clone was counted once. The CDR3 DNA reads as TGTGCCAGTAGTATCTCAGCGAACACCGGGGAGCTGTTTTTT. Translated, it gives CASSISANTGELFF. This chain joins TRBV19 and TRBJ2-2; D call uncertain. The V and J ends lost 3 bases and 0 bases respectively, with 5 bases between them. Per the germline V gene, CDR1 is LNHDA and CDR2 is SQIVND (reference sequence). This CDR3 is 14 amino acids long.

J is TRBJ1-2 and V is TRBV7-2, with 9 bases identical to TRBD1. CDR1 is SGHTA, CDR2 FQGNSA, per germline. V was clipped by 1 base and J by 7 bases; unmatched bases: 4. The CDR3 extends over 14 amino acids. CDR3 in DNA: TGTGCCAGCAGCTTAGAGGGACAGGGCCGTGGCTACACCTTC. It codes for CASSLEGQGRGYTF. The variable domain in full, with the rest retrieved from reference TRBV7-2 and TRBJ1-2, is GAGVSQSPSNKVTEKGKDVELRCDPISGHTALYWYRQSLGQGLEFLIYFQGNSAPDKSGLPSDRFSAERTGGSVSTLTIQRTQQEDSAVYLCASSLEGQGRGYTFGSGTRLTVV.

This clone occurred once. The rearrangement joins TRBV30 to TRBJ2-6; D possibly corresponds to TRBD2 (5 bases). The CDR3 covers 16 residues. The V end lost 0 bases, the J end lost 0 bases, and 9 bases lay between the germline ends. Per germline, CDR1 GTSNPN and CDR2 SVGIG (reference sequence). The DNA of the CDR3 is TGTGCCTGGAGTGTACGGGGAGTCTCTGGGGCCAACGTCCTGACTTTC. The encoded protein is CAWSVRGVSGANVLTF.